The rows below give T cell receptor beta chains drawn from one sample of a study of cytotoxic CD8 clonotypes in ibrutinib-treated CLL. Sequenced by immunoSEQ multiplex PCR; TCRdb stores in-frame clones only, minus some. The profile covers hundreds of thousands of clones, with over 55% appearing a single time and roughly 6.7% taken by the ten largest. The sequencing used PBMCs, collected after 36 months of ibrutinib treatment. These receptors were collected from a human donor with chronic lymphocytic leukemia. The CDR3 runs from the conserved cysteine through the conserved F or W. A D gene is named only where the DNA matches it firmly. Where a row states a size, it is once, few, many or the class of an expanded clone; other rows omit it.

CDR3 DNA: TGTGCCAGCTCATTAGCCGGGACAGGGGATGGGGCCAACGTCCTGACTTTC
CDR3 protein: CASSLAGTGDGANVLTF
J gene: TRBJ2-6
V gene: TRBV18
clone size: NA
D gene: TRBD1

CDR3 DNA: TGCGCCAGCAAAGGAGACTACGAGCAGTACTTC
CDR3 protein: CASKGDYEQYF
J gene: TRBJ2-7
V gene: TRBV5-1
clone size: NA
D gene: NA

CDR3 DNA: TGTGCCAGCAGCGTAGGGGGGCGGAACGAAGCTTTCTTT
CDR3 protein: CASSVGGRNEAFF
J gene: TRBJ1-1
V gene: TRBV9
clone size: few
D gene: NA

CDR3 DNA: TGCAGCGGACAGGGCGGCGACTATGGCTACACCTTC
CDR3 protein: CSGQGGDYGYTF
J gene: TRBJ1-2
V gene: TRBV29-1
clone size: NA
D gene: TRBD1

CDR3 DNA: TGTGCCAGCAGCCCTAGTACCACTTCCCCCCTCCACTTT
CDR3 protein: CASSPSTTSPLHF
J gene: TRBJ1-6
V gene: TRBV9
clone size: few
D gene: NA

CDR3 DNA: TGTGCCAGTAGTATCCTGGGATACGAGCAGTACTTC
CDR3 protein: CASSILGYEQYF
J gene: TRBJ2-7
V gene: TRBV19
clone size: NA
D gene: NA

CDR3 DNA: TGCGCCAGCAGCTTGTCAGACAGCAGCTCCTACAATGAGCAGTTCTTC
CDR3 protein: CASSLSDSSSYNEQFF
J gene: TRBJ2-1
V gene: TRBV5-1
clone size: NA
D gene: NA

CDR3 DNA: TGTGCCAGCAGCTTAGCGGCAGGGGGTCTCTACGAGCAGTACTTC
CDR3 protein: CASSLAAGGLYEQYF
J gene: TRBJ2-7
V gene: TRBV11-2
clone size: few
D gene: TRBD1

CDR3 DNA: TGTGCCAGTAGTATAGTACAGGGAGGCTATGGCTACACCTTC
CDR3 protein: CASSIVQGGYGYTF
J gene: TRBJ1-2
V gene: TRBV19
clone size: few
D gene: NA

CDR3 DNA: TGTGCCAGCTCATCTAGGGGGCAAGAGACCCAGTACTTC
CDR3 protein: CASSSRGQETQYF
J gene: TRBJ2-5
V gene: TRBV18
clone size: NA
D gene: NA

CDR3 DNA: TGTGCCAGCAGCCAAATAGGGGTCGCAGAGACCCAGTACTTC
CDR3 protein: CASSQIGVAETQYF
J gene: TRBJ2-5
V gene: TRBV14
clone size: few
D gene: NA

CDR3 DNA: TGTGCCAGCTCCCGGGACGGGACCTACGAGCAGTACTTC
CDR3 protein: CASSRDGTYEQYF
J gene: TRBJ2-7
V gene: TRBV7-2
clone size: NA
D gene: NA

CDR3 DNA: TGCGCCAGCAGTGGGACGGGAGGGCCCACAGATACGCAGTATTTT
CDR3 protein: CASSGTGGPTDTQYF
J gene: TRBJ2-3
V gene: TRBV5-1
clone size: NA
D gene: TRBD2

CDR3 DNA: TGTGCCACCAGCAGAGTGAGGCAGGCAGATACGCAGTATTTT
CDR3 protein: CATSRVRQADTQYF
J gene: TRBJ2-3
V gene: TRBV15
clone size: NA
D gene: NA

CDR3 DNA: TGTGCCAGCAGATACCCGGGACAGGGCGTCGGGGAGCTGTTTTTT
CDR3 protein: CASRYPGQGVGELFF
J gene: TRBJ2-2
V gene: TRBV6-5
clone size: once
D gene: TRBD1

CDR3 DNA: TGTGCCAGCAGCCCATCGTCGAACAGGGGAAACACCATATATTTT
CDR3 protein: CASSPSSNRGNTIYF
J gene: TRBJ1-3
V gene: TRBV13
clone size: NA
D gene: NA

CDR3 DNA: TGCGCCAGCAGTGGGTTGGCGGGAGCCGGGGAGCTGTTTTTT
CDR3 protein: CASSGLAGAGELFF
J gene: TRBJ2-2
V gene: TRBV10-2
clone size: NA
D gene: TRBD2

CDR3 DNA: TGCGCCAGCAGCTCCGGGACTAGCTCCTATTCCTACAATGAGCAGTTCTTC
CDR3 protein: CASSSGTSSYSYNEQFF
J gene: TRBJ2-1
V gene: TRBV5-1
clone size: NA
D gene: TRBD2

CDR3 DNA: TGTGCCAGTAGTATCCCAGCTCGAAACATTCAGTACTTC
CDR3 protein: CASSIPARNIQYF
J gene: TRBJ2-4
V gene: TRBV19
clone size: NA
D gene: NA

CDR3 DNA: TGTGCCAGCAGGACTAACGCGGGATTCTACAATGAGCAGTTCTTC
CDR3 protein: CASRTNAGFYNEQFF
J gene: TRBJ2-1
V gene: TRBV7-2
clone size: few
D gene: NA

CDR3 DNA: TGTGCCAGCGAATCGGGGTACCAAGAGACCCAGTACTTC
CDR3 protein: CASESGYQETQYF
J gene: TRBJ2-5
V gene: TRBV2
clone size: NA
D gene: NA

CDR3 DNA: TGTGCCAGCTCACCAGGCCAAACGGACACCTTC
CDR3 protein: CASSPGQTDTF
J gene: TRBJ1-2
V gene: TRBV18
clone size: few
D gene: NA

CDR3 DNA: TGTGCCAGTAGTATTTCGTTTAGCGGGAGTGGAGAGACCCAGTACTTC
CDR3 protein: CASSISFSGSGETQYF
J gene: TRBJ2-5
V gene: TRBV19
clone size: NA
D gene: TRBD2

CDR3 DNA: TGCGCCAGCAGCTGGTCGGCTAGCGGGGACTACGAGCAGTACTTC
CDR3 protein: CASSWSASGDYEQYF
J gene: TRBJ2-7
V gene: TRBV5-1
clone size: NA
D gene: TRBD2

CDR3 DNA: TGTGCCAGCAGTTCCGCCGGTAGCGAGCAGTACTTC
CDR3 protein: CASSSAGSEQYF
J gene: TRBJ2-7
V gene: TRBV27
clone size: NA
D gene: NA

CDR3 DNA: TGCGCCAGCAGCTTGGGAGCGGGGGGTGCTAATGAAAAACTGTTTTTT
CDR3 protein: CASSLGAGGANEKLFF
J gene: TRBJ1-4
V gene: TRBV5-1
clone size: NA
D gene: NA

CDR3 DNA: TGTGCCAGCAGCGTAGGACTAGCGGGGCTTGAACAAGAGACCCAGTACTTC
CDR3 protein: CASSVGLAGLEQETQYF
J gene: TRBJ2-5
V gene: TRBV9
clone size: NA
D gene: TRBD2

CDR3 DNA: TGTGCCAGCTCACCTAATGCAGGGTTATTCTATGGCTACACCTTC
CDR3 protein: CASSPNAGLFYGYTF
J gene: TRBJ1-2
V gene: TRBV18
clone size: few
D gene: NA

CDR3 DNA: TGTGCCAGCAGCTTAGACGGGACAGCCTACGAGCAGTACTTC
CDR3 protein: CASSLDGTAYEQYF
J gene: TRBJ2-7
V gene: TRBV11-2
clone size: NA
D gene: TRBD1

CDR3 DNA: TGTGCCAGCAGTTTCGTTACGGGACTAGCGGGAGGAGAGACCCAGTACTTC
CDR3 protein: CASSFVTGLAGGETQYF
J gene: TRBJ2-5
V gene: TRBV28
clone size: NA
D gene: TRBD2

CDR3 DNA: TGTGCCAGCAAAACAGGGGGCCATGGCTACACCTTC
CDR3 protein: CASKTGGHGYTF
J gene: TRBJ1-2
V gene: TRBV27
clone size: NA
D gene: TRBD1

CDR3 DNA: TGTGCCAGCAGCTTAGCGTTCCGGGGGGCGACCTACGAGCAGTACTTC
CDR3 protein: CASSLAFRGATYEQYF
J gene: TRBJ2-7
V gene: TRBV7-8
clone size: NA
D gene: NA

CDR3 DNA: TGTGCCAGCAGCTCAGGGGTAGGCTACACCTTC
CDR3 protein: CASSSGVGYTF
J gene: TRBJ1-2
V gene: TRBV28
clone size: NA
D gene: NA

CDR3 DNA: TGTGCCAGCAGTTACTCGGGAAGCCTTCGCCTCGAGCAGTACTTC
CDR3 protein: CASSYSGSLRLEQYF
J gene: TRBJ2-7
V gene: TRBV6-5
clone size: few
D gene: NA

CDR3 DNA: TGTGCCAGTACGCCTGGGCTTAGTGACTATGGCTACACCTTC
CDR3 protein: CASTPGLSDYGYTF
J gene: TRBJ1-2
V gene: TRBV6-1
clone size: NA
D gene: NA

CDR3 DNA: TGTGCCAGCAGTGAGCGGGTGGCGGATTACAATGAGCAGTTCTTC
CDR3 protein: CASSERVADYNEQFF
J gene: TRBJ2-1
V gene: TRBV6-1
clone size: NA
D gene: NA

CDR3 DNA: TGTGCCAGCAACCCTCTTCGGTTGCTTGGCGGAGGACACTACGAGCAGTACTTC
CDR3 protein: CASNPLRLLGGGHYEQYF
J gene: TRBJ2-7
V gene: TRBV11-2
clone size: NA
D gene: NA

CDR3 DNA: TGTGCCAGCTCACCTAAAGGGGGCAATGAGCAGTTCTTC
CDR3 protein: CASSPKGGNEQFF
J gene: TRBJ2-1
V gene: TRBV18
clone size: NA
D gene: NA

CDR3 DNA: TGTGCCAGCAGCGACGGCGACGAGACCCAGTACTTC
CDR3 protein: CASSDGDETQYF
J gene: TRBJ2-5
V gene: TRBV7-8
clone size: NA
D gene: NA

CDR3 DNA: TGCGCCAGCAGCTCGGGACCGAGAGATACGCAGTATTTT
CDR3 protein: CASSSGPRDTQYF
J gene: TRBJ2-3
V gene: TRBV5-1
clone size: NA
D gene: NA

CDR3 DNA: TGTGCCAGTAGTATCACCGGGACTAGCGCCTACGAGCAGTACTTC
CDR3 protein: CASSITGTSAYEQYF
J gene: TRBJ2-7
V gene: TRBV19
clone size: NA
D gene: TRBD2

CDR3 DNA: TGTGCCAGCAGCAAAGGGCCCCGGCATTTT
CDR3 protein: CASSKGPRHF
J gene: TRBJ1-5
V gene: TRBV21-1
clone size: many
D gene: NA

CDR3 DNA: TGCAGCGGCCGGGACAGGGGGTACGTCAATCAGCCCCAGCATTTT
CDR3 protein: CSGRDRGYVNQPQHF
J gene: TRBJ1-5
V gene: TRBV29-1
clone size: NA
D gene: TRBD1